The clone carrying this T cell receptor (beta chain) was observed a single time. Its antigen remains unidentified. The source of the sample is a study of brain T cells in children with intractable seizures. Whole-study findings and limits: Pre-surgery blood may have been undersampled, hiding some clones. HCMV serostatus was not known, and viral specificity came from CDR3 similarity only.

Sequenced by immunoSEQ multiplex PCR; TCRdb stores in-frame clones only, minus some. The sample contains about 80,000 clones, around nine tenths of which appear only once. The sequenced cases were selected for having the highest brain T cell transcript signatures. Pre-surgery treatment included at least one anti-epileptic drug. The CDR3 spans 13 residues. V lost 6 bases, J lost 8 bases, and 16 bases lay in between. Germline values: CDR1 SEHNR, CDR2 FQNEAQ (reference sequence). The sample consisted of peripheral blood, taken at surgery. The receptor was isolated from a girl aged 2 to 10 with Rasmussen encephalitis and intractable seizures. This chain connects TRBV7-9 to TRBJ1-2; D unresolved. The CDR3 region has the DNA TGTGCCAGCAGTCCTCACCTCACTGGGGGCTACACCTTC. It codes for CASSPHLTGGYTF.